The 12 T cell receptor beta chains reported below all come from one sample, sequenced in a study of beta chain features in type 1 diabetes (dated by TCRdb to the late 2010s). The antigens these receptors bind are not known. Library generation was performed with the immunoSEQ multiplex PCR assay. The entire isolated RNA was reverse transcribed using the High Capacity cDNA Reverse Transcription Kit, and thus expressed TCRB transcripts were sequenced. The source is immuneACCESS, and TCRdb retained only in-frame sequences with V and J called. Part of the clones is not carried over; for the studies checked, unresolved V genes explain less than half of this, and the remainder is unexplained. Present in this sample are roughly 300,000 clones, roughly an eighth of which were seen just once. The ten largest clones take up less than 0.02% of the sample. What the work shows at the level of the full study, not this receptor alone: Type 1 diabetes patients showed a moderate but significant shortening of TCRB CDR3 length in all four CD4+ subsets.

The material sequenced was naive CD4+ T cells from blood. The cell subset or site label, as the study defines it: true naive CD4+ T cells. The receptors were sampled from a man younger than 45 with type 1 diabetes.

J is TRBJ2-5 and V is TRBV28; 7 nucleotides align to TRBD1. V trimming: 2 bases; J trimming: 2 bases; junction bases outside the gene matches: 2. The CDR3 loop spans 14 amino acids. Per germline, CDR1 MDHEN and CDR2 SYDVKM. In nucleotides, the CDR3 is TGTGCCAGCAGTTTAGCAGGGGGACAAGAGACCCAGTACTTC. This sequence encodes CASSLAGGQETQYF.

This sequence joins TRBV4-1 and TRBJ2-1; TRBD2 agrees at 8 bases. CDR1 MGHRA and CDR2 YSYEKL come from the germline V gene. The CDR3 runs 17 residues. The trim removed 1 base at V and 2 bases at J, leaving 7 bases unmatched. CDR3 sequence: CASSQGGAGAAYNEQFF. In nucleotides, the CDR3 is TGCGCCAGCAGCCAAGGGGGAGCGGGAGCAGCCTACAATGAGCAGTTCTTC.

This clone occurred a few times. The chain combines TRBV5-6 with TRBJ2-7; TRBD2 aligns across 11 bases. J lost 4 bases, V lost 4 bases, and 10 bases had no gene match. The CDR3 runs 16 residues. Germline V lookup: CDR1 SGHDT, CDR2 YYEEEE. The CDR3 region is CASSPGASGRPYEQYF. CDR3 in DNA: TGTGCCAGCAGCCCCGGGGCTAGCGGGAGGCCTTACGAGCAGTACTTC.

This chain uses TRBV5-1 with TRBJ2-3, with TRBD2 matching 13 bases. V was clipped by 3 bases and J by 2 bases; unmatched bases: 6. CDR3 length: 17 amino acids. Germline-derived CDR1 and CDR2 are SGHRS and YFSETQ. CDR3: CASSSGLAGVNTDTQYF. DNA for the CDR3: TGCGCCAGCAGCTCTGGACTAGCGGGGGTCAACACAGATACGCAGTATTTT.

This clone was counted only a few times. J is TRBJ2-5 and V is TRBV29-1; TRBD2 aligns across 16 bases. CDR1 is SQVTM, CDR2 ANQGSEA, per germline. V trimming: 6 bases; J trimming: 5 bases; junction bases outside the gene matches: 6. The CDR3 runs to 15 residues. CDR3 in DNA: TGCAGCGTGGGGACTAGCGGGAGGGCCGCGGAGACCCAGTACTTC. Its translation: CSVGTSGRAAETQYF.

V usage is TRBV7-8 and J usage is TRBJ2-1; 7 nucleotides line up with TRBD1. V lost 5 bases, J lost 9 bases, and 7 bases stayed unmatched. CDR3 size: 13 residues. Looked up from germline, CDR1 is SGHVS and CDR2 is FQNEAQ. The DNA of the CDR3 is TGTGCCAGCAGCCCAGGGGCAGGGGGTGAGCAGTTCTTC. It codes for CASSPGAGGEQFF.

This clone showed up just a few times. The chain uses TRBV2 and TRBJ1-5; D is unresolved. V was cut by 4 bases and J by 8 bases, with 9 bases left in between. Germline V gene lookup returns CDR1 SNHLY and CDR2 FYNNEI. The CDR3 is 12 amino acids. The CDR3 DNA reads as TGTGCCAGCAGTGGCCGCGGGGAGCCCCAGCATTTT. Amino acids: CASSGRGEPQHF.

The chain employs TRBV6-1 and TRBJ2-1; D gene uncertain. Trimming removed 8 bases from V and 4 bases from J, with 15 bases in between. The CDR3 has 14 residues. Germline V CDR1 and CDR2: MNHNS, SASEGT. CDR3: CASGGQLQYNEQFF. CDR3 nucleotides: TGTGCCAGCGGCGGCCAGCTCCAATACAATGAGCAGTTCTTC.

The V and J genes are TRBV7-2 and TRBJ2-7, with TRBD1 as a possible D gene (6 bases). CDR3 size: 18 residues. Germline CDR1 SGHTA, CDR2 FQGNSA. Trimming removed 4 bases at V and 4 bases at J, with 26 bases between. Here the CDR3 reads CASSSNRDLLVSSYEQYF. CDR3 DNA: TGTGCCAGCAGCTCCAACAGGGACCTACTAGTTTCATCTTACGAGCAGTACTTC. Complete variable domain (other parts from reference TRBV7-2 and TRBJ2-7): GAGVSQSPSNKVTEKGKDVELRCDPISGHTALYWYRQSLGQGLEFLIYFQGNSAPDKSGLPSDRFSAERTGGSVSTLTIQRTQQEDSAVYLCASSSNRDLLVSSYEQYFGPGTRLTVT.

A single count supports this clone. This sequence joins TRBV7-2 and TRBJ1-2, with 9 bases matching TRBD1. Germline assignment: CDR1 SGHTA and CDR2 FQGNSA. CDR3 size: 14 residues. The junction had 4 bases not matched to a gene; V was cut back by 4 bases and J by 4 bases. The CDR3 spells CASSSQGARYGYTF. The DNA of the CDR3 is TGTGCCAGCAGCTCACAGGGGGCTCGCTATGGCTACACCTTC.

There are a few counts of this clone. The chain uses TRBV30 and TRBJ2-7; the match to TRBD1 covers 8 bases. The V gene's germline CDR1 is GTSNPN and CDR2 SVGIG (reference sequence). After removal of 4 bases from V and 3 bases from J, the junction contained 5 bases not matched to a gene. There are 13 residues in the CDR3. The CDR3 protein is CAWTTGEDYEQYF. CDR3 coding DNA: TGTGCCTGGACGACAGGGGAGGACTACGAGCAGTACTTC.

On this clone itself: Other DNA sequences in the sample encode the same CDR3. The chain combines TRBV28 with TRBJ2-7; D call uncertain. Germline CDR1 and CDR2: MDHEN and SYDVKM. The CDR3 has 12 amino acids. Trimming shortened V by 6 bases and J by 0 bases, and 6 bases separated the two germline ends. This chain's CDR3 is CASSLLSYEQYF. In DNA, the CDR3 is TGTGCCAGCAGCCTCCTCTCCTACGAGCAGTACTTC.